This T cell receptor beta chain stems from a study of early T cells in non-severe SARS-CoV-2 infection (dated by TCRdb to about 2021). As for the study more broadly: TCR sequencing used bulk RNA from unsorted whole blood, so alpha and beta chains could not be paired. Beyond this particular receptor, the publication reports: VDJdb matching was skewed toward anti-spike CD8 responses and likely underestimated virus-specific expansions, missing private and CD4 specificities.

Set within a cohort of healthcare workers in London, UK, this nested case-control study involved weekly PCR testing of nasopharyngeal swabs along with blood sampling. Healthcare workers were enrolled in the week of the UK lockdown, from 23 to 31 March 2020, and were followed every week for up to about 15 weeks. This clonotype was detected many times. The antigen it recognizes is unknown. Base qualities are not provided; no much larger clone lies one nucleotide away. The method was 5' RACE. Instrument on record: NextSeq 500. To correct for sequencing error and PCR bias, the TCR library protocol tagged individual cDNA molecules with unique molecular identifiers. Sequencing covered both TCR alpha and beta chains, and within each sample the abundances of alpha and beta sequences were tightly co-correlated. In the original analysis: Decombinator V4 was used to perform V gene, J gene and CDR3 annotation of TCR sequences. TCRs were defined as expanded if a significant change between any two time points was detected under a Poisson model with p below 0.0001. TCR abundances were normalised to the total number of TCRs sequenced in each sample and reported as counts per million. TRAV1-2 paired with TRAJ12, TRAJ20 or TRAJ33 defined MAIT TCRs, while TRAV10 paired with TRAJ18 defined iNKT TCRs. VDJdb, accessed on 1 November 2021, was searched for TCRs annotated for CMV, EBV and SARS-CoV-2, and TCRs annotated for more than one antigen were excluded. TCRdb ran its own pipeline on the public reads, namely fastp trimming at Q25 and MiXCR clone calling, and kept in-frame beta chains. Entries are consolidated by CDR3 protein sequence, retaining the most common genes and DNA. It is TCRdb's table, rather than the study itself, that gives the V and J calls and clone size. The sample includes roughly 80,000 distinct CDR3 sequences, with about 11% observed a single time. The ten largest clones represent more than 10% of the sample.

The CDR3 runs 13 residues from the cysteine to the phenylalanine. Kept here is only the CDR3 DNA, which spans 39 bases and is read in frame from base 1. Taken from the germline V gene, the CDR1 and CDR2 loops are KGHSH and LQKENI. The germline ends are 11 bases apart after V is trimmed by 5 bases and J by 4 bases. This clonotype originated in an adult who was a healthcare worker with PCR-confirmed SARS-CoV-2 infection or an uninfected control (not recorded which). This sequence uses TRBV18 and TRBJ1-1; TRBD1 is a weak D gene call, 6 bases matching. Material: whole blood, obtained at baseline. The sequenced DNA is TGTGCCAGCTCATCCGGGGGCGGCACTGAAGCTTTCTTT. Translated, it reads CASSSGGGTEAFF.